A single sample is the source of the 18 T cell receptor beta chains below, sequenced in a study of cytomegalovirus exposure and HLA in healthy donors. Assay: immunoSEQ multiplex PCR; the TCRdb copy retains only in-frame clones and omits some. The sample yields 350,000 or so clones, roughly 90% seen once. The sample consisted of PBMCs. The receptors stem from a woman aged 18-29 years in good health and CMV-seronegative.

The chain uses TRBV5-1 and TRBJ2-7, with TRBD1 identical over 9 bases. Germline trimming cut 1 base from V and 4 bases from J; bases unmatched to any gene: 6. From germline, CDR1 is SGHRS and CDR2 YFSETQ. There are 15 residues in the CDR3. CDR3 sequence reads: CASSLKTGGDYEQYF. CDR3 DNA sequence: TGCGCCAGCAGCTTGAAGACAGGGGGTGATTACGAGCAGTACTTC. Filled out from reference TRBV5-1 and TRBJ2-7, the complete variable domain reads KAGVTQTPRYLIKTRGQQVTLSCSPISGHRSVSWYQQTPGQGLQFLFEYFSETQRNKGNFPGRFSGRQFSNSRSEMNVSTLELGDSALYLCASSLKTGGDYEQYFGPGTRLTVT.

The J gene is TRBJ2-7, the V gene TRBV28, with D perhaps matching TRBD2 (6 bases). Germline lookup yields CDR1 MDHEN and CDR2 SYDVKM. This CDR3 contains 13 residues. V was trimmed by 5 bases and J by 2 bases, leaving 10 bases between them. The CDR3 is CASSTSGAYEQYF. The CDR3 nucleotides read TGTGCCAGCAGTACCTCGGGGGCCTACGAGCAGTACTTC.

This clone appeared a single time. The chain couples TRBV5-4 to TRBJ2-1; weak D call: TRBD1 (7 bases). The germline V and J ends were trimmed by 4 bases and 6 bases, with 14 bases remaining between them. Germline V gene lookup returns CDR1 SGHNT and CDR2 YYREEE (reference sequence). The CDR3 contains 14 residues. For the CDR3, the DNA is TGTGCCAGCAGCCGACAGGGAGCGGGCAATGAGCAGTTCTTC. Translated, it gives CASSRQGAGNEQFF.

This chain uses TRBV27 with TRBJ2-1; D uncertain. The CDR3 loop spans 15 amino acids. Germline CDR1 is MNHEY and CDR2 is SMNVEV (reference sequence). Trimming stripped 4 bases from V and 2 bases from J, with 12 bases between. The CDR3 nucleotides are TGTGCCAGCAGTTCGGTCTTAGTGGCCTACAATGAGCAGTTCTTC. Protein sequence: CASSSVLVAYNEQFF.

V usage is TRBV7-2 and J usage is TRBJ2-1; 8 bases are shared with TRBD2. Losses at the gene ends were 5 bases for V and 9 bases for J; bases not matched to a gene: 12. The CDR3 contains 15 residues. Germline V gene lookup returns CDR1 SGHTA and CDR2 FQGNSA. CDR3: CASSPQGAGAREQFF. CDR3 in DNA: TGTGCCAGCAGCCCCCAGGGAGCGGGAGCCCGTGAGCAGTTCTTC. Full variable domain (outside the CDR3, taken from reference TRBV7-2 and TRBJ2-1): GAGVSQSPSNKVTEKGKDVELRCDPISGHTALYWYRQSLGQGLEFLIYFQGNSAPDKSGLPSDRFSAERTGGSVSTLTIQRTQQEDSAVYLCASSPQGAGAREQFFGPGTRLTVL.

This clone was counted a single time. The chain uses TRBV10-3 and TRBJ1-1; tentative D call: TRBD1 (5 bases). Trimming took off 3 bases at V and 7 bases at J, with 18 bases between the two ends. The CDR3 extends over 15 amino acids. Germline values: CDR1 ENHRY, CDR2 SYGVKD. CDR3 protein: CAISDPGLTVGEAFF. In DNA, the CDR3 is TGTGCCATCAGTGACCCGGGACTCACGGTGGGTGAAGCTTTCTTT.

The chain combines TRBV27 with TRBJ2-7, with 11 bases matching TRBD2. J was trimmed by 6 bases and V by 6 bases; bases with no gene match: 10. CDR3 length: 15 residues. The germline CDR1 and CDR2 sequences are MNHEY and SMNVEV (reference sequence). The CDR3 nucleotides are TGTGCCAGCAGATCAGGGACTAGCGGTTCGGTCGAGCAGTACTTC. Translating gives CASRSGTSGSVEQYF.

J is TRBJ1-2 and V is TRBV25-1, with 7 bases lining up with TRBD1. The CDR3 sequence is 15 residues long. Germline CDR1 reads MGHDK; CDR2 reads SYGVNS. The V and J ends lost 3 bases and 8 bases, in that order; junction bases with no gene match: 12. CDR3 in DNA: TGTGCCAGCAGTGATCCTGACAGGGAAGAAAGAGGCTACACCTTC. Amino acid sequence: CASSDPDREERGYTF.

This clone occurred once. The rearrangement uses TRBV2 and TRBJ2-1, with D perhaps TRBD2 (6 bases). V gave up 7 bases and J gave up 7 bases, with 17 bases separating them. The CDR3 is 14 amino acids. The germline V gene encodes CDR1 SNHLY and CDR2 FYNNEI. The CDR3 sequence is CASTGDPGPNEQFF. Here the CDR3 DNA reads TGTGCCAGCACGGGGGATCCGGGGCCAAATGAGCAGTTCTTC.

This rearrangement joins TRBV28 to TRBJ2-6; the D is unclear. Per germline, CDR1 MDHEN and CDR2 SYDVKM. The CDR3 is 14 residues long. Trimming removed 4 bases at V and 4 bases at J, with 8 bases between. CDR3 DNA: TGTGCCAGCAGTTCCGTGGCAGGGGCCAACGTCCTGACTTTC. Its protein is CASSSVAGANVLTF. The full variable domain, its missing parts supplied by reference TRBV28 and TRBJ2-6, is DVKVTQSSRYLVKRTGEKVFLECVQDMDHENMFWYRQDPGLGLRLIYFSYDVKMKEKGDIPEGYSVSREKKERFSLILESASTNQTSMYLCASSSVAGANVLTFGAGSRLTVL.

This clone was observed a single time. The chain joins TRBV27 to TRBJ2-7, with a tentative D call TRBD1 (6 bases). CDR3 length: 13 amino acids. Deletions cut 5 bases from V and 2 bases from J, with 10 bases between. Germline lookup yields CDR1 MNHEY and CDR2 SMNVEV (reference sequence). The CDR3 is CASSKQGPYEQYF. For the CDR3, the DNA is TGTGCCAGCAGTAAACAGGGTCCCTACGAGCAGTACTTC.

The CDR3 region has the DNA TGTGCCAGCAGCAAGAACAGGGGGCTGTACGAGCAGTACTTC. It is translated as CASSKNRGLYEQYF. This chain joins TRBV5-4 and TRBJ2-7; 9 positions agree with TRBD1. Germline CDR1 SGHNT, CDR2 YYREEE (reference sequence). The CDR3 runs to 14 residues. V lost 4 bases and J lost 4; bases outside the gene matches: 6.

As regards this clone: The sample contains more than one DNA sequence encoding this CDR3. This chain uses TRBV4-3 with TRBJ2-7; 13 bases map to TRBD2. After removal of 3 bases from V and 3 bases from J, the junction contained 2 bases not matched to a gene. This CDR3 region has 15 residues. CDR1 and CDR2 from the germline V gene are LGHNA and YSLEER. The CDR3 bases are TGCGCCAGCAGCCAGCGACTAGCGGGAGGCTACGAGCAGTACTTC. It translates to CASSQRLAGGYEQYF.

J is TRBJ2-7 and V is TRBV7-2, with 7 bases identical to TRBD1. With V trimmed by 5 bases and J by 4 bases, 5 bases remained unmatched. CDR1 and CDR2 from the germline V gene are SGHTA and FQGNSA. The CDR3 contains 13 residues. The CDR3 region has the DNA TGTGCCAGCAGCGGGGACAGACTTTACGAGCAGTACTTC. Protein: CASSGDRLYEQYF.

The chain recombines TRBV6-1 with TRBJ2-1; TRBD1 agrees at 7 bases. The CDR3 extends over 17 amino acids. V dropped 2 bases and J dropped 5; count of bases not matched to a gene: 12. Germline values: CDR1 MNHNS, CDR2 SASEGT. CDR3 bases: TGTGCCAGCAGTGAAAATCTAGCAGAGGGGGCGAACAATGAGCAGTTCTTC. Translating gives CASSENLAEGANNEQFF.

In its sample, this clone was seen once. This chain uses TRBV2 with TRBJ1-1; 8 nucleotides agree with TRBD1. After removal of 5 bases from V and 3 bases from J, the junction contained 5 bases not matched to a gene. The CDR3 has 14 residues. CDR1 and CDR2 from the germline V gene are SNHLY and FYNNEI. The CDR3: CASSSRGLDTEAFF. Here the CDR3 DNA reads TGTGCCAGCAGTTCCAGGGGGCTGGACACTGAAGCTTTCTTT.

The rearrangement joins TRBV18 to TRBJ1-5; 9 bases agree with TRBD1. CDR1 is KGHSH, CDR2 LQKENI, per germline. The ends lost 6 bases at V and 5 bases at J; junction bases unmatched: 5. CDR3 size: 14 residues. This chain's CDR3 is CASSVDRGDQPQHF. The DNA of the CDR3 is TGTGCCAGCTCGGTCGACAGGGGGGATCAGCCCCAGCATTTT. Based on the CDR3 plus reference TRBV18 and TRBJ1-5, the full variable domain is NAGVMQNPRHLVRRRGQEARLRCSPMKGHSHVYWYRQLPEEGLKFMVYLQKENIIDESGMPKERFSAEFPKEGPSILRIQQVVRGDSAAYFCASSVDRGDQPQHFGDGTRLSIL.

This chain links TRBV7-2 with TRBJ2-7; D is possibly TRBD1 (5 bases). Germline loops: CDR1 SGHTA, CDR2 FQGNSA. Trimming took 6 bases from V and 4 from J, leaving 10 bases between them. The CDR3 spans 12 residues. CDR3 amino acids: CASRADTYEQYF. CDR3 nucleotides: TGTGCCAGCAGGGCGGACACGTACGAGCAGTACTTC.